This T cell receptor beta chain was observed in a study of T cells in Graves' hyperthyroidism and ophthalmopathy. Study observations and caveats: In blood, most of the thyroid clonotypes expanded above 0.001 were also present.

An absence of ophthalmopathy progression within 18 months meant stable Graves' hyperthyroidism. Per the germline V gene, CDR1 is SGHVS and CDR2 is FQNEAQ. V was clipped by 5 bases and J by 3 bases, with 17 bases between them. The CDR3 spans 15 residues. TCR beta CDR3 regions were amplified from RNA transcripts. Using the HTBI primer set, a first-round RT-PCR was run on the TCR CDR3. TCRdb redid the calling of the multiplex PCR reads with MiXCR, one entry per CDR3 protein. The repertoire holds around 560,000 distinct CDR3 sequences, over 15% seen once, with about 20% in the top ten. This clonotype was picked up a small number of times. As yet, its antigen is unknown.

The rearrangement uses TRBV7-8 and TRBJ2-7; D is possibly TRBD1 (6 bases). The sample consisted of blood. The clonotype originates from a woman in her late teens or twenties with Graves' hyperthyroidism. The CDR3 is CASSEVDRLSYEQYF. In DNA, the CDR3 is TGTGCCAGCAGCGAGGTGGACAGACTCAGCTACGAGCAGTACTTC.